The 17 T cell receptor beta chains below all came from one sample that was sequenced in a study of CD8 T cells in Susac syndrome (dated by TCRdb to between 2017 and 2020). Library creation used the immunoSEQ multiplex PCR assay. RNA was extracted with the RNeasy kit and roughly 0.45 to 1 ug was reverse transcribed using random hexamers. The raw public data were reprocessed by TCRdb itself: fastp quality trimming at Q25, MiXCR clonotype calling, in-frame beta chains only. Every entry covers one CDR3 protein and lists the most common genes and DNA from its rows. The sample yields 250,000 to 300,000 distinct CDR3 sequences; about 88% were counted once. The ten largest clonotypes hold 0.095% to 0.14% of the sample. Material for sequencing was CD8+ T cells from PBMCs. These receptors came from a human donor with multiple sclerosis.

This clonotype has only one observation. The CDR3 sequence is CSVNGAAHSSYNEQFF. The CDR3 DNA sequence: TGCAGCGTTAATGGGGCAGCACATTCCTCCTACAATGAGCAGTTCTTC. This sequence joins TRBV29-1 and TRBJ2-1; possibly TRBD1 for D (5 bases). V lost 5 bases and J 0 bases, leaving 17 bases between the germline ends. Germline-derived CDR1 and CDR2 are SQVTM and ANQGSEA. This CDR3 contains 16 residues.

This clonotype is a singleton in its sample. The genes are TRBV7-6 and TRBJ2-1; perhaps TRBD2 as D (6 bases). The CDR3 is made up of 16 amino acids. Germline V gene lookup returns CDR1 SGHVS and CDR2 FNYEAQ. V was cut by 5 bases and J by 1 base, with 15 bases left in between. The CDR3 DNA sequence: TGTGCCAGCAGCGATCGAGGAGGGTTTTCCTACAATGAGCAGTTCTTC. Protein product: CASSDRGGFSYNEQFF.

This clonotype was counted once. The junction shows a germline mismatch at one end, possibly a read error. The chain carries TRBV5-1 and TRBJ1-2; no definite D call. The CDR3 totals 14 residues. The V gene's germline CDR1 is SGHRS and CDR2 YFSETQ. This CDR3 reads CASRLGTANYGYTF. The DNA of the CDR3 is TGCGCCAGCAGATTGGGTACAGCTAACTATGGCTACACCTTC.

The chain recombines TRBV2 with TRBJ2-2, with 10 bases fitting TRBD2. The CDR3 consists of 16 residues. With V trimmed by 2 bases and J by 0 bases, 0 bases remained unmatched. Germline V gene lookup returns CDR1 SNHLY and CDR2 FYNNEI. The CDR3 nucleotides are TGTGCCAGCAGTGAAAGCGGGAGGGCGAACACCGGGGAGCTGTTTTTT. Protein sequence: CASSESGRANTGELFF.

V usage is TRBV9 and J usage is TRBJ2-5; the D is unclear. The CDR3 loop spans 14 amino acids. Germline V gives CDR1 SGDLS, CDR2 YYNGEE. The V gene lost 0 bases and the J gene lost 11 bases, with 17 bases spanning the gap. The CDR3: CASSVGRSPREQYF. The DNA for the CDR3 is TGTGCCAGCAGCGTAGGCCGGTCCCCAAGAGAGCAGTACTTC. The whole variable domain, remainder taken from reference TRBV9 and TRBJ2-5, is DSGVTQTPKHLITATGQRVTLRCSPRSGDLSVYWYQQSLDQGLQFLIQYYNGEERAKGNILERFSAQQFPDLHSELNLSSLELGDSALYFCASSVGRSPREQYFGPGTRLLVL.

CDR3 nucleotide sequence: TGTGCCAGCAGTATCGGGACTAGCCGGATGTTTGAGCAGTTCTTC. It specifies CASSIGTSRMFEQFF. The genes are TRBV27 and TRBJ2-1; 9 bases are a match to TRBD2. Germline CDR1 is MNHEY and CDR2 is SMNVEV (reference sequence). The CDR3 sequence is 15 residues long. Trimming at V came to 5 bases and at J to 9 bases, leaving 11 bases not matched to a gene.

The V and J genes are TRBV30 and TRBJ1-2, with D hard to call. CDR1 and CDR2 from the germline V gene are GTSNPN and SVGIG (reference sequence). The CDR3 sequence is 13 residues long. The V and J ends lost 0 bases and 2 bases respectively, with 7 bases between them. Here the CDR3 reads CAWSVGRNYGYTF. The CDR3 nucleotides are TGTGCCTGGAGTGTAGGAAGAAACTATGGCTACACCTTC.

The rearrangement links TRBV5-4 to TRBJ2-7, with D possibly matching TRBD1 (6 bases). The CDR3 runs 15 residues. Germline V gives CDR1 SGHNT, CDR2 YYREEE (reference sequence). V was cut by 4 bases and J by 2 bases, with 16 bases left in between. CDR3 in amino acids: CASSQDRDKPYEQYF. CDR3 coding DNA: TGTGCCAGCAGCCAGGACCGGGACAAGCCCTACGAGCAGTACTTC. The full variable domain, completed using reference TRBV5-4 and TRBJ2-7, is ETGVTQSPTHLIKTRGQQVTLRCSSQSGHNTVSWYQQALGQGPQFIFQYYREEENGRGNFPPRFSGLQFPNYSSELNVNALELDDSALYLCASSQDRDKPYEQYFGPGTRLTVT.

This clonotype was seen just once. V is TRBV7-9 and J is TRBJ2-2, with 8 bases fitting TRBD2. Losses at the gene ends were 3 bases for V and 6 bases for J; bases not matched to a gene: 6. Looked up from germline, CDR1 is SEHNR and CDR2 is FQNEAQ (reference sequence). The CDR3 extends over 15 amino acids. CDR3 in DNA: TGTGCCAGCAGCTTCAGCGGGAGCAGGTCCGGGGAGCTGTTTTTT. Translated: CASSFSGSRSGELFF. Full variable domain (outside the CDR3, taken from reference TRBV7-9 and TRBJ2-2): DTGVSQNPRHKITKRGQNVTFRCDPISEHNRLYWYRQTLGQGPEFLTYFQNEAQLEKSRLLSDRFSAERPKGSFSTLEIQRTEQGDSAMYLCASSFSGSRSGELFFGEGSRLTVL.

The CDR3 sequence: CASRPGPATDTQYF. The CDR3, as DNA: TGTGCCAGCAGACCGGGACCCGCCACAGATACGCAGTATTTT. The chain links TRBV28 to TRBJ2-3; D could derive from TRBD1 or TRBD2 (5 bases each). Trimming took 6 bases from V and 2 from J, leaving 12 bases between them. The CDR3 length is 14 residues. Germline-derived CDR1 and CDR2 are MDHEN and SYDVKM.

This clonotype was seen once. CDR3 protein: CASSFWQKRYQETQYF. CDR3 nucleotide sequence: TGTGCCAGCAGTTTTTGGCAGAAAAGGTACCAAGAGACCCAGTACTTC. The chain uses TRBV27 and TRBJ2-5; D is undetermined. CDR3 length: 16 amino acids. Germline CDR1 MNHEY, CDR2 SMNVEV (reference sequence). Trimming shortened V by 3 bases and J by 0 bases, and 14 bases separated the two germline ends.

The chain recombines TRBV9 with TRBJ2-7; 10 bases match TRBD1. Germline V CDR1 and CDR2: SGDLS, YYNGEE. V shed 3 bases, J shed 6 bases, and the junction held 9 bases outside the gene matches. This CDR3 has 15 amino acids. The CDR3 sequence is CASSAGDRGPSEQYF. The CDR3 DNA reads as TGTGCCAGCAGCGCGGGCGACAGGGGGCCATCCGAGCAGTACTTC.

The table lists this clonotype with a few counts. The V and J genes are TRBV12-3 or TRBV12-4 and TRBJ2-7; D uncertain. Trimming shortened V by 3 bases and J by 1 base, and 7 bases separated the two germline ends. The CDR3 loop spans 13 amino acids. CDR3 nucleotides: TGTGCCAGCAGTTTTGGTCTTTCCTACGAGCAGTACTTC. Amino acids: CASSFGLSYEQYF.

The gene calls are TRBV20-1 and TRBJ2-3; D is possibly TRBD2 (6 bases). The CDR3 loop spans 12 amino acids. Germline CDR1 and CDR2: DFQATT and SNEGSKA (reference sequence). V lost 6 bases, J lost 0 bases, and 7 bases lay in between. The CDR3, as DNA: TGCAGTGCAGGAGGGAGCACAGATACGCAGTATTTT. It specifies CSAGGSTDTQYF.

The chain links TRBV3-1 to TRBJ2-7; 9 bases line up with TRBD1. Germline-derived CDR1 and CDR2 are LGHDT and YNNKEL (reference sequence). This CDR3 comprises 16 residues. J lost 3 bases, V lost 1 base, and 7 bases had no gene match. The CDR3 loop is CASSQGPGTGIYEQYF. CDR3 nucleotides: TGTGCCAGCAGCCAAGGGCCGGGGACAGGGATCTACGAGCAGTACTTC.

This clonotype has only a few counts. The chain combines TRBV2 with TRBJ2-7; tentatively, D is TRBD1 (5 bases). V was cut by 6 bases and J by 5 bases, with 8 bases left in between. The CDR3 length is 11 residues. The germline V gene encodes CDR1 SNHLY and CDR2 FYNNEI. The CDR3 reads CASRTANEQYF. The CDR3 DNA reads as TGTGCCAGCAGGACAGCGAACGAGCAGTACTTC. The full variable domain, with the rest looked up from reference TRBV2 and TRBJ2-7, is EPEVTQTPSHQVTQMGQEVILRCVPISNHLYFYWYRQILGQKVEFLVSFYNNEISEKSEIFDDQFSVERPDGSNFTLKIRSTKLEDSAMYFCASRTANEQYFGPGTRLTVT.

The rearrangement joins TRBV9 to TRBJ2-7; D is perhaps TRBD2 (6 bases). CDR1 and CDR2 from the germline V gene are SGDLS and YYNGEE. CDR3 length: 15 amino acids. The V end lost 0 bases, the J end lost 4 bases, and 14 bases lay between the germline ends. The CDR3 loop is CASSVAGGFRYEQYF. DNA of the CDR3: TGTGCCAGCAGCGTAGCTGGAGGGTTTCGATACGAGCAGTACTTC.